This TCR beta chain originates from a study of shared clonotypes between healthy human individuals (dated by TCRdb to the early 2020s). Regarding the research as a whole: The cohort comprised a couple of women and a few men aged 18 to 49 years. Per donor, leukapheresis produced somewhere between about 0.94 and 8.9 billion PBMCs. The study deeply sequenced blood TCR repertoires of five healthy adults to estimate repertoire size and the extent of clonotype sharing between individuals. For each donor, CD4 naive and CD4 memory were each run on three plates, CD8 naive on two plates, and CD8 memory on one plate. To increase sequencing depth and limit assay-specific biases, TCR repertoire library preparation and sequencing were carried out by different laboratories using diverse techniques. The full study reports these points: When a handful of donors were compared, the shared fraction of clonotypes was 5% to 6.5% for naive CD4, 3.5% to 4% for naive CD8, 2% to 2.5% for memory CD4, and 0.4% for memory CD8. Incomplete sequencing was indicated by rarefaction of sorted-subset datasets, despite the large sequencing depth. Compared with non-shared clonotypes, the clonotypes found in all four sorted-subset donors had higher generation probabilities. The small number of donors limited the genetic and exposure-history diversity represented. Pairwise subsampling led to the expectation that sequencing depth would affect the degree of clonotype sharing among donors. Sampling was limited to blood, and TCR repertoires in tissue likely differ from TCR repertoires in blood. Naive subsets generally had larger estimated clonotype richness than memory subsets did.

Details on this clone: This clone's antigen is unknown. No clone much larger than this one lies a single base away; base qualities are absent.

Using the deep immunoSEQ assay, TCR CDR3 regions were amplified from genomic DNA by multiplex PCR. Extracted genomic DNA from each cell subset was distributed evenly across all wells of several immunoSEQ 96-well plates, and each plate was treated as a replicate. Each replicate PCR for sorted subsets received roughly 0.2 ug genomic DNA, equal to roughly 33,000 T cell genomes. The purified libraries were quantified using a Qubit 3.0 fluorometer, sized with a Bioanalyzer 2100, and then quantified again using the KAPA Library Quantification kit. Each immunoSEQ 96-well plate was sequenced on its own single-read 150-cycle Illumina NextSeq 550 flow cell. In the source study's methods: Because the immunoSEQ output held only junctional sequences and lacked quality scores, the filtering could not match the filtering applied to full-length reads. To assign V/J genes and CDR3, sequences were annotated using PyIR, a Python wrapper for IgBLAST v1.9, with IMGT germline references. Reads were filtered out if the reads had weak V/J assignments (E-value above 1e-6), no CDR3, stop codons, out-of-frame junctions, or ambiguous translated residues. V3J clonotypes were defined as sequences sharing the same inferred V gene, J gene, and CDR3 amino acid sequence. To compute the percentage overlap between repertoires, the number of shared unique clonotypes was divided by the size of the smaller repertoire. RTK rarefaction, the Chao1 estimator, and Recon v2.1 estimates of unobserved clonotypes were used to assess repertoire richness. For all TCRbeta clonotypes obtained by the gDNA method from a few donors, generation probabilities were computed with OLGA. TCRdb retrieved this table from immuneACCESS and kept in-frame rearrangements only. Not all clones are present; in checked studies, unresolved V genes account for under half, and no reason is known for the remainder. V, J and clone size reflect that table, while D and trimming were determined from the DNA. The table for this sample lists millions of clones; approximately 95% of them were counted only once. The top ten clones comprise under 0.45% of the sample.

The donors were healthy, HIV-negative adults with no recently reported acute infections or vaccinations. Every donor was a Caucasian adult residing in Nashville, Tennessee, USA. CD4+ T cells were enriched through magnetic negative selection, after which naive cells were positively selected on CD45RA and the remaining negative fraction served as the memory subset. After blood collection by leukapheresis, PBMCs were isolated using Ficoll-Histopaque density gradient centrifugation and then cryopreserved in the vapor phase of liquid nitrogen. Purity and quantity of every magnetically sorted T cell population were checked by analytical flow cytometry. From each sorted fraction, genomic DNA was isolated and quantified by UV absorbance on a Nanodrop 2000c. After removal of 4 bases from V and 4 bases from J, the junction retains 6 bases not matched to a gene. CDR1 and CDR2 (SEHNR, FQNEAQ) derive from the germline V gene (reference sequence). From its cysteine to its phenylalanine, the CDR3 spans 14 amino acids. Left in the record is the CDR3 DNA by itself, 42 bases read in frame from the first base.

In this chain, TRBV7-9 is recombined with TRBJ2-5, with 7 bases in between that match TRBD1. The specimen sequenced was naive CD4+ T cells from PBMCs. The sample's cell subset or site, from its label and the paper: CD45RA+ positively selected. The sequence derives from a man between 18 and 35 years old in good health. Some clones in this sample may be carry-over from other donors' samples. The CDR3 reads as follows: CASSSNDRVETQYF. The DNA sequence follows: TGTGCCAGCAGCTCAAACGACAGGGTAGAGACCCAGTACTTC. This CDR3, with the reference TRBV7-9 and TRBJ2-5 proteins standing in past its ends, gives the full variable domain DTGVSQNPRHKITKRGQNVTFRCDPISEHNRLYWYRQTLGQGPEFLTYFQNEAQLEKSRLLSDRFSAERPKGSFSTLEIQRTEQGDSAMYLCASSSNDRVETQYFGPGTRLLVL.